This paragraph covers one TCR beta chain sequence. The antigen is unknown. Antigen-specific CD4+ T cells were expanded (with viral peptide pools) by the ViraFEST assay ahead of sequencing. When around nine days of culture had elapsed, CD4+ T cells were isolated. As their vaccination, participants received two doses of either BNT162b2 or mRNA-1273. Only in-frame clones appear in the TCRdb table, and some are missing; sequencing was by immunoSEQ multiplex PCR. The repertoire holds 25,000 to 35,000 clones, with about two thirds as singletons. The source of the sample is a study of vaccination effects on CD4 cells after COVID-19. Overall study context: Following the second dose by a median of 72 days, the post-vaccine samples were obtained.

Trimming took 5 bases from V and 8 from J; bases not matched to a gene: 5. The CDR3 contains 13 residues. Germline CDR1 reads SGHAT; CDR2 reads FQNNGV. Study findings and constraints: Researchers reported few convalescent patients and no early post-infection timepoints in the study.

This sequence was found in a human donor who received a COVID-19 vaccine. This chain links TRBV11-2 with TRBJ1-2; 10 bases match TRBD1. Here the sequenced sample was CD4+ T cells from PBMCs cultured with SARS-CoV-2 spike peptides, taken after COVID-19 vaccination. CDR3 DNA sequence: TGTGCCAGCAGCGCCGACAGGGGGCGAGGCTACACCTTC. This sequence encodes CASSADRGRGYTF.